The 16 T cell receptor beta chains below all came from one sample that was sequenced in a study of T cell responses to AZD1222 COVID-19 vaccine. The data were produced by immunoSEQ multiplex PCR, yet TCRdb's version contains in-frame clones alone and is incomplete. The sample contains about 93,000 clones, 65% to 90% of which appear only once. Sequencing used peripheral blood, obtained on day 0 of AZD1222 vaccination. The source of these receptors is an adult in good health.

The CDR3 nucleotides read TGTGCCAGCAGCTTAAGGGCAGGGATCAATGAGCAGTTCTTC. Protein: CASSLRAGINEQFF. The chain combines TRBV5-5 with TRBJ2-1, with D perhaps matching TRBD1 (5 bases). The CDR3 runs to 14 residues. Trimming stripped 2 bases from V and 6 bases from J, with 12 bases between. Per the germline V gene, CDR1 is SGHKS and CDR2 is YYEKEE (reference sequence). Combining the CDR3 with reference TRBV5-5 and TRBJ2-1 gives the whole variable domain DAGVTQSPTHLIKTRGQQVTLRCSPISGHKSVSWYQQVLGQGPQFIFQYYEKEERGRGNFPDRFSARQFPNYSSELNVNALLLGDSALYLCASSLRAGINEQFFGPGTRLTVL.

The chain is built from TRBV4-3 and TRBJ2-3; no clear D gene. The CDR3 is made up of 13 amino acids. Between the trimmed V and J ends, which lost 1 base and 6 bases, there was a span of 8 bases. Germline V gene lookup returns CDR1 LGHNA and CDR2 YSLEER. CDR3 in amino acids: CASSQGPFDTQYF. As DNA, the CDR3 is TGCGCCAGCAGCCAAGGGCCGTTCGATACGCAGTATTTT.

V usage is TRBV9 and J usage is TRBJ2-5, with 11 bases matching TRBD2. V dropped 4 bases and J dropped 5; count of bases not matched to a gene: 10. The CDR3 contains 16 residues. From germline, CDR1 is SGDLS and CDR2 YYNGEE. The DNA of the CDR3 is TGTGCCAGCAGCCCCCGCCCGACTAGCGGGGCGGAGACCCAGTACTTC. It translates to CASSPRPTSGAETQYF.

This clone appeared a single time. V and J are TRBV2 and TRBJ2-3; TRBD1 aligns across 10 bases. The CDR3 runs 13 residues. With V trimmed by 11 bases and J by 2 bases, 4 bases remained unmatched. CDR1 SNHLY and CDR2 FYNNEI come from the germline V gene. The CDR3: CAFGTGATDTQYF. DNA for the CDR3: TGTGCCTTCGGGACAGGGGCCACAGATACGCAGTATTTT. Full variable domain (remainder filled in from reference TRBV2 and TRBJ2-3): EPEVTQTPSHQVTQMGQEVILRCVPISNHLYFYWYRQILGQKVEFLVSFYNNEISEKSEIFDDQFSVERPDGSNFTLKIRSTKLEDSAMYFCAFGTGATDTQYFGPGTRLTVL.

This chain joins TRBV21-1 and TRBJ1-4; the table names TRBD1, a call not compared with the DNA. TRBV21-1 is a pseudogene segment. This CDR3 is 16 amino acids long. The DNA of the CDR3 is TGTGCCAGCAGCAACAGACCAGGGGAAACTAATGAAAAACTGTTTTTT. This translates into CASSNRPGETNEKLFF.

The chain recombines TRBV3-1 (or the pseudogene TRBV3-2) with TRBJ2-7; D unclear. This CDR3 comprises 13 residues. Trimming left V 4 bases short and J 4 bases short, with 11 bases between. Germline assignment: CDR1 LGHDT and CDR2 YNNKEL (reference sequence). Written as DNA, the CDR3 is TGTGCCAGCAGCCGGAGCTACGGTTACGAGCAGTACTTC. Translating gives CASSRSYGYEQYF.

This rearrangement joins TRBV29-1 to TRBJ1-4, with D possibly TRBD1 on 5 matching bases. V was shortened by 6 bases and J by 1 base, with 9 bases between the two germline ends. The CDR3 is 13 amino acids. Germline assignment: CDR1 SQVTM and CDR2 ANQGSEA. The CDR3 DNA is TGCAGCGTGGGGGGAGTAACTAATGAAAAACTGTTTTTT. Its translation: CSVGGVTNEKLFF.

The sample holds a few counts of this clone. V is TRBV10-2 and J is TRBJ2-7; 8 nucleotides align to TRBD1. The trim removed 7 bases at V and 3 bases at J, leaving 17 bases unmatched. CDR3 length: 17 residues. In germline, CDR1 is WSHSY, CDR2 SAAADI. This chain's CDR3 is CASMPGAGGGWGYEQYF. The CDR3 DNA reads TGCGCCAGCATGCCCGGGGCAGGGGGCGGCTGGGGCTACGAGCAGTACTTC.

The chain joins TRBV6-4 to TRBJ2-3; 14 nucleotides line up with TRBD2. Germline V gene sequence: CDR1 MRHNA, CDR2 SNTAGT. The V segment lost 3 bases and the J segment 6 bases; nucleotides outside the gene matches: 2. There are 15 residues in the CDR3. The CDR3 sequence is CASSETSGGADTQYF. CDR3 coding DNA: TGTGCCAGCAGTGAGACTAGCGGGGGGGCCGATACGCAGTATTTT.

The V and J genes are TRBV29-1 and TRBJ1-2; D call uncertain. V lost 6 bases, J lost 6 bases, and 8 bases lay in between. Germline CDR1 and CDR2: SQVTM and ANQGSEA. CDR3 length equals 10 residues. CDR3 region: CSVTGDGYTF. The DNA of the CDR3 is TGCAGCGTAACGGGAGATGGCTACACCTTC.

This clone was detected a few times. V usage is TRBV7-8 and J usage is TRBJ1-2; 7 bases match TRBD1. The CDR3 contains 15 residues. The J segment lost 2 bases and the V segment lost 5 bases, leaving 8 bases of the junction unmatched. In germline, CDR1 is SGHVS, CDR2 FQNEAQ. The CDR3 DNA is TGTGCCAGCAGCCCGGACCGACAGGGCAACTATGGCTACACCTTC. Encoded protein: CASSPDRQGNYGYTF.

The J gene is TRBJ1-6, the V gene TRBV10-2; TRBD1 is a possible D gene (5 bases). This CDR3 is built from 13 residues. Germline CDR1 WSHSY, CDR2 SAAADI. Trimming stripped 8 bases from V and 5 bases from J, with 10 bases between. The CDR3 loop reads CASRDGDNSPLHF. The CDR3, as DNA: TGCGCCAGCCGGGACGGAGATAATTCACCCCTCCACTTT.

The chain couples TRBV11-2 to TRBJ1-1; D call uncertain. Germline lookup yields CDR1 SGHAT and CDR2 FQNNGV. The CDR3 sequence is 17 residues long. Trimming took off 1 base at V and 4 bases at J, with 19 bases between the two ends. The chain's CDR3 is CASSLGTMSGIGTEAFF. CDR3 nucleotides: TGTGCCAGCAGCTTAGGGACCATGTCCGGCATCGGCACTGAAGCTTTCTTT.

Here the CDR3 DNA reads TGTGCCACCAGCAGAGATCGGCAGGGATTATTTGGGGAGACCCAGTACTTC. Protein: CATSRDRQGLFGETQYF. The chain recombines TRBV15 with TRBJ2-5, with D tentatively TRBD1 (5 bases). Between the trimmed V and J ends, which lost 0 bases and 5 bases, there was a span of 19 bases. This CDR3 has 17 amino acids. Germline V lookup: CDR1 LNHNV, CDR2 YYDKDF (reference sequence).

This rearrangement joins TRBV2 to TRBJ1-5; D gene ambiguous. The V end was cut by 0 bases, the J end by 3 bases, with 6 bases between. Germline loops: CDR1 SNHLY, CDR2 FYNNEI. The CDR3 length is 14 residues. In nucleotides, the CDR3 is TGTGCCAGCAGTGAAGCCACAGCCAATCAGCCCCAGCATTTT. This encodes CASSEATANQPQHF. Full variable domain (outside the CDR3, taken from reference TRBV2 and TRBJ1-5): EPEVTQTPSHQVTQMGQEVILRCVPISNHLYFYWYRQILGQKVEFLVSFYNNEISEKSEIFDDQFSVERPDGSNFTLKIRSTKLEDSAMYFCASSEATANQPQHFGDGTRLSIL.

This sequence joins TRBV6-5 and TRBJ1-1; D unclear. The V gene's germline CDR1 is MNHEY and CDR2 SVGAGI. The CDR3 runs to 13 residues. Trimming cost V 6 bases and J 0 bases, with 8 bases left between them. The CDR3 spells CASRNEMNTEAFF. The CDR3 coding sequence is TGTGCCAGCAGGAACGAAATGAACACTGAAGCTTTCTTT.